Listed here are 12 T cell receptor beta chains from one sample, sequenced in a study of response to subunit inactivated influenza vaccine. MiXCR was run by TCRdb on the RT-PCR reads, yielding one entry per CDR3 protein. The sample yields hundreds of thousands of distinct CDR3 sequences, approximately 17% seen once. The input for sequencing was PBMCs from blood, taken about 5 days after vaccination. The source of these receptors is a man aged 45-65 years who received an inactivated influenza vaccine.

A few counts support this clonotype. The chain's CDR3 is CSVADRTGSPLHF. In nucleotides, the CDR3 is TGCAGCGTTGCCGATAGGACAGGTTCACCCCTCCACTTT. The rearrangement uses TRBV29-1 and TRBJ1-6; 7 nucleotides line up with TRBD1. The CDR3 extends over 13 amino acids. Germline CDR1 and CDR2: SQVTM and ANQGSEA. V lost 4 bases to trimming and J lost 9 bases; unmatched junction nucleotides: 6.

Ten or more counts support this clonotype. CDR3 sequence reads: CAIGGLAGGPSYNEQFF. The CDR3, as DNA: TGTGCCATCGGGGGGCTAGCGGGGGGGCCCTCCTACAATGAGCAGTTCTTC. The rearrangement links TRBV10-3 to TRBJ2-1, with 12 bases aligning to TRBD2. The junction had 8 bases not matched to a gene; V was cut back by 8 bases and J by 0 bases. The CDR3 totals 17 residues. Looked up from germline, CDR1 is ENHRY and CDR2 is SYGVKD.

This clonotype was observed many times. CDR3 amino acids: CASSLAVGEGYEQYF. The CDR3 DNA is TGCGCCAGCAGCTTGGCCGTGGGAGAAGGCTACGAGCAGTACTTC. The chain couples TRBV5-1 to TRBJ2-7, with D perhaps TRBD2 (5 bases). Germline CDR1 reads SGHRS; CDR2 reads YFSETQ. Trimming cost V 0 bases and J 3 bases, with 13 bases left between them. The CDR3 is made up of 15 amino acids.

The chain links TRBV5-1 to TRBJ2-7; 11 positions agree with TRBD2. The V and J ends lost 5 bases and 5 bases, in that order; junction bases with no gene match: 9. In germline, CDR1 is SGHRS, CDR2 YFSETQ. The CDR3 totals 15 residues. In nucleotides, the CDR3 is TGCGCCAGCAGTCCCACTAGCGGGAGCACGGACGAGCAGTACTTC. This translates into CASSPTSGSTDEQYF.

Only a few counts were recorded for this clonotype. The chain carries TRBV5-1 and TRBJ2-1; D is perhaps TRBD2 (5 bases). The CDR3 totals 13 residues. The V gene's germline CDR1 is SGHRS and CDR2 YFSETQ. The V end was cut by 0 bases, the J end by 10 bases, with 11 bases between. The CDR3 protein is CASSLVEGSEQFF. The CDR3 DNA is TGCGCCAGCAGCTTGGTCGAGGGCTCGGAGCAGTTCTTC. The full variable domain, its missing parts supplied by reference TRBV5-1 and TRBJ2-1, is KAGVTQTPRYLIKTRGQQVTLSCSPISGHRSVSWYQQTPGQGLQFLFEYFSETQRNKGNFPGRFSGRQFSNSRSEMNVSTLELGDSALYLCASSLVEGSEQFFGPGTRLTVL.

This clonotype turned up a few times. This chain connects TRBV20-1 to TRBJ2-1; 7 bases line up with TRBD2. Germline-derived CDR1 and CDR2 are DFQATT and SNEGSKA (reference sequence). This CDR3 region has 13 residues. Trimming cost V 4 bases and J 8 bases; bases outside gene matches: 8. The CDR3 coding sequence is TGCAGTGCTAAGACTAGCAGGGTGGATGAGCAGTTCTTC. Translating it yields CSAKTSRVDEQFF.

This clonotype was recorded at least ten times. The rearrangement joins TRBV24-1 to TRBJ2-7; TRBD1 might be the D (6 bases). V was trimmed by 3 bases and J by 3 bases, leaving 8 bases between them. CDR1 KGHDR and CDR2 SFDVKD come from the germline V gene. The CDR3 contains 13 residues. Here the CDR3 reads CATSDGGGYEQYF. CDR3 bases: TGTGCCACCAGTGATGGGGGCGGCTACGAGCAGTACTTC.

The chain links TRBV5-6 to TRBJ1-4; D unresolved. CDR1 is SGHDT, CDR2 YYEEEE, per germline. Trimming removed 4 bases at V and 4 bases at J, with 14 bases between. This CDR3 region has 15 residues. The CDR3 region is CASSIRAARNEKLFF. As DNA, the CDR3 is TGTGCCAGCAGCATCCGGGCCGCACGTAATGAAAAACTGTTTTTT.

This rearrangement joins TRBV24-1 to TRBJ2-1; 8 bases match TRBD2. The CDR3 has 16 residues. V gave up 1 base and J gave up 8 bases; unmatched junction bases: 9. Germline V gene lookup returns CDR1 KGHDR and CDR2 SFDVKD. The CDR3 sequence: CATSDFLGRGEHEQFF. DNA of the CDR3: TGTGCCACCAGTGATTTTTTGGGGCGGGGGGAACATGAGCAGTTCTTC.

CDR3 sequence: CASSLGDREHEAFF. Written as DNA, the CDR3 is TGCGCCAGCAGCTTAGGCGACAGGGAGCATGAAGCTTTCTTT. The chain carries TRBV5-1 and TRBJ1-1; 7 bases map to TRBD1. The V gene end was trimmed by 2 bases and the J gene end by 7 bases; junction bases not matched to a gene: 8. The CDR3 covers 14 residues. Per germline, CDR1 SGHRS and CDR2 YFSETQ.

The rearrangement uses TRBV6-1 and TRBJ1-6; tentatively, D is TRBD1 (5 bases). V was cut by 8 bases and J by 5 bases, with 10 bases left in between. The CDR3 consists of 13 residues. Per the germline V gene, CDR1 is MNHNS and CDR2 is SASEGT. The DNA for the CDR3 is TGTGCCAGCCAGGGACCGAATAATTCACCCCTCCACTTT. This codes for CASQGPNNSPLHF.

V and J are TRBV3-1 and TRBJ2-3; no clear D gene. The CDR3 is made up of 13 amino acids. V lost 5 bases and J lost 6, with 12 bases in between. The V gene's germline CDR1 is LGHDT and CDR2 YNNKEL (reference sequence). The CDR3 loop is CASSAELGDTQYF. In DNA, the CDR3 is TGTGCCAGCAGCGCCGAGCTCGGCGATACGCAGTATTTT.